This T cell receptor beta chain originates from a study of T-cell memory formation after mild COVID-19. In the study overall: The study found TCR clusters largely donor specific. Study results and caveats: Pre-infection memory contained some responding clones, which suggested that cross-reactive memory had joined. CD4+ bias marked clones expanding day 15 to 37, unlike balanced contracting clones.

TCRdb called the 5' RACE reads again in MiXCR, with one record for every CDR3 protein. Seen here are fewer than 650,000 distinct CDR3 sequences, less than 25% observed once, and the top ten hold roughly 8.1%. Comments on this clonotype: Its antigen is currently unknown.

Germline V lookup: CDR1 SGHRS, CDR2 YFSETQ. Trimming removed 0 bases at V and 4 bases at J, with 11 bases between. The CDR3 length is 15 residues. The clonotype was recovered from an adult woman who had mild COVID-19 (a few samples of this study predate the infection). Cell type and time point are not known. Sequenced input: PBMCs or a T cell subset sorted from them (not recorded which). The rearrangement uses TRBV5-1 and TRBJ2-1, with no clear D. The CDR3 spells CASSLGGRLYNEQFF. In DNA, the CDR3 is TGCGCCAGCAGCTTGGGTGGAAGGCTTTACAATGAGCAGTTCTTC.